Sequencing of this T cell receptor beta chain was carried out in a study of regulatory and conventional T cells in RAG deficiency. Genomic DNA came from blood conventional CD4+ T cells gated CD25-low CD127-high. The protocol was immunoSEQ multiplex PCR, while the TCRdb copy is restricted to in-frame clones and leaves out a portion. This sample has 40,000 to 55,000 clones, with 70% to 90% found just once. Unmatched junction bases numbered 7, after V lost 0 bases and J lost 5 bases. The CDR3 extends over 16 amino acids. Germline V gene data show CDR1 as SGDLS and CDR2 as YYNGEE. This sample also appeared in a second study, on regulatory T cells. From that second work: Amplification used 52 TRBV primers and 13 TRBJ primers.

This chain joins TRBV9 and TRBJ1-2, with 10 bases fitting TRBD1. Material: CD4+ effector T cells sorted from blood. This clonotype was sampled from a human donor in good health. The CDR3 is CASSVGGAGQGYGYTF. CDR3 nucleotides: TGTGCCAGCAGCGTAGGGGGCGCGGGACAGGGGTATGGCTACACCTTC.